These T cell receptor beta chains were read from a single sample in a study of blood T cell repertoires in COVID-19. Libraries were prepared by immunoSEQ multiplex PCR; TCRdb keeps only in-frame clonotypes and omits some of them. The table has tens of thousands of clones, 80% to 90% seen once; the top ten hold about a third. The sequenced material came from peripheral blood. The source is a man between 65 and 79 years old with acute or convalescent COVID-19. Each CDR3 is given with its conserved first and last residue. Each record gives: clone size, J gene, V gene, D gene, CDR3 protein, CDR3 DNA. The D gene is left open where the match is weak. The listing skips clone size in some rows; elsewhere it reads once, few, many or a size class.

-,TRBJ1-5,TRBV5-4,TRBD1,CASSLGTGASQPQHF,TGTGCCAGCAGCTTGGGCACAGGGGCGAGTCAGCCCCAGCATTTT
once,TRBJ2-7,TRBV6-1,-,CASSEPPGDSYEQYF,TGTGCCAGCAGTGAACCACCCGGGGACTCCTACGAGCAGTACTTC
-,TRBJ1-1,TRBV5-8,TRBD1,CASSLKTGRNTEAFF,TGTGCCAGCAGCCTAAAGACAGGGAGGAACACTGAAGCTTTCTTT
-,TRBJ2-2,TRBV6-5,-,CASSLSETPTGELFF,TGTGCCAGCAGTTTGAGCGAGACCCCCACCGGGGAGCTGTTTTTT
-,TRBJ2-1,TRBV19,-,CASSIGIGDSFNNEQFF,TGTGCCAGTAGTATTGGGATCGGGGACTCTTTCAACAATGAGCAGTTCTTC
-,TRBJ1-1,TRBV28,-,CASSSPSRVTEAFF,TGTGCCAGCAGTTCCCCTTCCAGGGTTACTGAAGCTTTCTTT
-,TRBJ1-5,TRBV3-1/TRBV3-2,-,CASSPGTPYSNQPQHF,TGTGCCAGCAGCCCGGGGACACCCTATAGCAATCAGCCCCAGCATTTT
-,TRBJ1-1,TRBV7-2,-,CASSSTGGRTEAFF,TGTGCCAGCAGCTCGACGGGGGGGCGGACTGAAGCTTTCTTT
few,TRBJ2-7,TRBV9,TRBD2,CASSGLAAGYEQYF,TGTGCCAGCAGCGGACTAGCGGCGGGATACGAGCAGTACTTC
few,TRBJ1-6,TRBV7-2,-,CASSLSGVPLHF,TGTGCCAGCAGCCTCTCGGGGGTACCCCTCCACTTT
-,TRBJ1-1,TRBV11-1,TRBD1,CASSPDRAYTEAFF,TGTGCCAGCAGCCCGGACAGGGCGTACACTGAAGCTTTCTTT
-,TRBJ1-2,TRBV28,TRBD1,CASSSRGGGGYTF,TGTGCCAGCAGTTCAAGAGGGGGCGGTGGCTACACCTTC
-,TRBJ2-7,TRBV5-6,-,CASSSNPGHAAYEQYF,TGTGCCAGCAGCTCAAACCCGGGACACGCAGCCTACGAGCAGTACTTC
-,TRBJ2-2,TRBV9,TRBD2,CASSVAGTRSTGELFF,TGTGCCAGCAGCGTAGCAGGGACTAGAAGTACCGGGGAGCTGTTTTTT
-,TRBJ1-2,TRBV4-3,TRBD1,CASSHRDRGRYGYTF,TGCGCCAGCAGCCACCGGGACAGGGGCCGCTATGGCTACACCTTC
-,TRBJ2-6,TRBV3-1/TRBV3-2,-,CASNHKNGGGAPVSGANVLTF,TGTGCCAGCAACCACAAAAACGGAGGTGGTGCCCCTGTCTCTGGGGCCAACGTCCTGACTTTC
-,TRBJ2-2,TRBV3-1/TRBV3-2,-,CASSQPVNTGELFF,TGTGCCAGCAGCCAACCCGTAAACACCGGGGAGCTGTTTTTT
-,TRBJ1-5,TRBV27,-,CASSNGQLSQPQHF,TGTGCCAGCAGTAACGGACAGTTGAGTCAGCCCCAGCATTTT
-,TRBJ1-2,TRBV4-1,-,CASSQAGEYGYTF,TGCGCCAGCAGCCAAGCGGGAGAGTATGGCTACACCTTC
-,TRBJ1-5,TRBV7-2,-,CASSLAREQPQHF,TGTGCCAGCAGCTTAGCCAGGGAACAGCCCCAGCATTTT
-,TRBJ2-4,TRBV10-3,TRBD1,CAISEGDRGKNIQYF,TGTGCCATCAGTGAGGGCGACAGGGGAAAAAACATTCAGTACTTC
-,TRBJ2-2,TRBV19,-,CASHRGGNTGELFF,TGTGCCAGCCACAGGGGGGGGAACACCGGGGAGCTGTTTTTT
-,TRBJ1-4,TRBV15,-,CATSRDPQGYTNEKLFF,TGTGCCACCAGCAGAGACCCGCAGGGGTACACTAATGAAAAACTGTTTTTT
-,TRBJ1-2,TRBV6-5,-,CASRRTANYGYTF,TGTGCCAGCAGAAGGACAGCTAACTATGGCTACACCTTC
-,TRBJ2-1,TRBV7-9,-,CASSLGDYGHNEQFF,TGTGCCAGCAGCTTAGGAGACTACGGCCACAATGAGCAGTTCTTC
-,TRBJ1-6,TRBV30,-,CAWTPLQGYNSPLHF,TGTGCCTGGACTCCCCTACAGGGCTATAATTCACCCCTCCACTTT
once,TRBJ2-5,TRBV5-4,TRBD1,CASSLQGAETQYF,TGTGCCAGCAGCTTACAGGGGGCGGAGACCCAGTACTTC
-,TRBJ2-2,TRBV18,TRBD2,CASSPRASGSAGELFF,TGTGCCAGCTCACCACGGGCTAGCGGGAGCGCCGGGGAGCTGTTTTTT
-,TRBJ2-1,TRBV6-5,TRBD1,CASWTGVNEQFF,TGTGCCAGCTGGACAGGGGTTAATGAGCAGTTCTTC
-,TRBJ2-5,TRBV18,TRBD2,CASSPPSGVETQYF,TGTGCCAGCTCACCACCTAGCGGGGTTGAGACCCAGTACTTC
-,TRBJ2-7,TRBV10-1,TRBD1,CASTSTGTGFHYEQYF,TGCGCCAGCACCTCAACCGGGACAGGGTTCCATTACGAGCAGTACTTC
-,TRBJ2-7,TRBV30,TRBD2,CAWTSGSVQYF,TGTGCCTGGACTAGCGGGAGTGTGCAGTACTTC
-,TRBJ2-7,TRBV5-1,TRBD1,CASSLNGQGAGEQYF,TGCGCCAGCAGCCTAAACGGACAGGGGGCTGGCGAGCAGTACTTC
-,TRBJ2-3,TRBV5-6,-,CASSLGGRLSSGDTQYF,TGTGCCAGCAGCTTGGGGGGCAGGTTGTCGTCGGGCGATACGCAGTATTTT
-,TRBJ1-5,TRBV6-2/TRBV6-3,-,CASSSGGSGPQHF,TGTGCCAGCAGTTCGGGGGGATCAGGGCCCCAGCATTTT
-,TRBJ2-2,TRBV7-2,-,CASSSAGRRTGELFF,TGTGCCAGCAGCTCCGCGGGGCGTCGAACCGGGGAGCTGTTTTTT
-,TRBJ1-5,TRBV28,TRBD1,CAISLTVGQSNQPQHF,TGTGCCATCAGCCTTACTGTGGGACAGAGCAATCAGCCCCAGCATTTT
-,TRBJ2-2,TRBV3-1/TRBV3-2,TRBD1,CASSPPGQGPTGELFF,TGTGCCAGCAGCCCTCCGGGACAGGGCCCCACCGGGGAGCTGTTTTTT
-,TRBJ1-2,TRBV10-1,-,CASGDSYTF,TGCGCCAGCGGGGACAGCTACACCTTC
-,TRBJ1-1,TRBV11-2,-,CASSFGGRGEAFF,TGTGCCAGCAGCTTTGGGGGGAGGGGAGAAGCTTTCTTT
-,TRBJ1-1,TRBV24-1,TRBD1,CATRPGQLNTEAFF,TGTGCCACCAGACCGGGACAGCTGAACACTGAAGCTTTCTTT
-,TRBJ2-5,TRBV11-2,TRBD1,CASRRGQLETQYF,TGTGCCAGCAGAAGGGGACAGCTGGAGACCCAGTACTTC
-,TRBJ1-2,TRBV4-1,TRBD1,CASSFTGGGGSYGYTF,TGCGCCAGCAGCTTCACAGGGGGCGGCGGCAGCTATGGCTACACCTTC
few,TRBJ2-1,TRBV6-5,-,CASSYGLPYNEQFF,TGTGCCAGCAGTTACGGGCTACCCTACAATGAGCAGTTCTTC
-,TRBJ1-5,TRBV28,TRBD1,CASRTGGDGQPQHF,TGTGCCAGCAGGACAGGGGGCGACGGTCAGCCCCAGCATTTT
-,TRBJ2-2,TRBV19,TRBD1,CASKQGAYTGELFF,TGTGCCAGTAAGCAGGGGGCGTACACCGGGGAGCTGTTTTTT
-,TRBJ2-3,TRBV18,-,CASSPGGGTDTQYF,TGTGCCAGCTCACCCGGGGGTGGGACAGATACGCAGTATTTT
-,TRBJ1-1,TRBV19,-,CASSTDGRRGRGNTEAFF,TGTGCCAGTAGTACCGATGGGAGGAGGGGAAGGGGGAACACTGAAGCTTTCTTT